This paragraph covers one TCR beta chain sequence. Its antigen is unidentified. This record comes from a study of siplizumab effects on memory and regulatory T cells. Study-wide results and limits: Alloreactive sequences whose origin lay in unstimulated CD4+ memory cells were significantly reduced by siplizumab.

Data came from immunoSEQ multiplex PCR; TCRdb stores just in-frame clones and leaves some out. The sample shows about 100,000 clones, about 94% of them seen only once. V was clipped by 4 bases and J by 4 bases; unmatched bases: 10. Germline CDR1 is LNHDA and CDR2 is SQIVND (reference sequence). The CDR3 extends over 17 amino acids. The sequenced sample consisted of non-Treg CD4+ T cells sorted from blood. The genes are TRBV19 and TRBJ2-6, with 7 bases that match TRBD2. This clonotype was sampled from a human donor in good health. The CDR3 is CASSTGGLSIGANVLTF. In nucleotides, the CDR3 is TGTGCCAGTAGTACGGGGGGTTTGTCTATCGGGGCCAACGTCCTGACTTTC.